This T cell receptor (beta chain) was documented in a study of T cells in Graves' hyperthyroidism and ophthalmopathy. Broader study findings: Most thyroid clonotypes with frequency above 0.001 were detected in blood.

The CDR3 regions of TCR beta were amplified from RNA transcripts. The HTBI primer set drove a first-round RT-PCR of the TCR CDR3. TCRdb analysed the multiplex PCR reads with MiXCR anew, one entry per CDR3 protein. The sample lists about 560,000 distinct CDR3 sequences, roughly a sixth seen once, with 15% to 20% in the top ten. J gave up 4 bases and V 3 bases, and 8 bases lay outside the gene matches. CDR3 length: 17 amino acids. Germline V gives CDR1 SGHAT, CDR2 FQNNGV. Uncontrolled infections, other autoimmune diseases, pregnancy or lactation led to exclusion of patients. This clonotype was detected a few times. Its antigen is as yet unknown.

Sequenced input: blood. The source of this sequence is a woman aged 18-30 years with Graves' hyperthyroidism. The chain is built from TRBV11-2 and TRBJ2-3, with 12 bases aligning to TRBD2. The CDR3 sequence: CASSFRSTSGGPDTQYF. The DNA of the CDR3 is TGTGCCAGCAGCTTTAGGTCGACTAGCGGGGGCCCAGATACGCAGTATTTT.